This T cell receptor beta chain derives from a study of vaccination and CD4 T cells after COVID-19. Study results and caveats: In median terms, SARS-CoV-2-reactive clonotypes went from about 20 to 38, a nonsignificant rise.

Sequence data for DNA of cultured CD4+ T cells were generated by the Oncomine TCR Beta short-read assay. Genomic DNA from cultured CD4+ T cells was extracted. TCRdb ran MiXCR on the PCR reads and lists one entry per CDR3 protein. This table holds approximately 2,000 distinct CDR3 sequences, around 26% found once. The treatment was: approximately nine-day PBMC culture with coronavirus spike peptide pools or control peptides (ViraFEST assay). Replacement of half the medium with fresh IL-2 medium took place on days 3 and 7. Points on this clonotype: Antigen specificity is unknown.

The germline V gene encodes CDR1 ENHRY and CDR2 SYGVKD. V lost 6 bases to trimming and J lost 4 bases; unmatched junction nucleotides: 6. There are 14 residues in the CDR3. The chain carries TRBV10-3 and TRBJ1-1; 9 bases fit TRBD1. The sample in question was CD4+ T cells from blood, cultured in vitro, obtained after SARS-CoV-2 vaccination. The TCR sequence derives from a human donor who had recovered from COVID-19. The CDR3 reads CAIRPGQGGTEAFF. CDR3 nucleotide sequence: TGTGCCATCAGGCCGGGACAGGGCGGCACTGAAGCTTTCTTT.